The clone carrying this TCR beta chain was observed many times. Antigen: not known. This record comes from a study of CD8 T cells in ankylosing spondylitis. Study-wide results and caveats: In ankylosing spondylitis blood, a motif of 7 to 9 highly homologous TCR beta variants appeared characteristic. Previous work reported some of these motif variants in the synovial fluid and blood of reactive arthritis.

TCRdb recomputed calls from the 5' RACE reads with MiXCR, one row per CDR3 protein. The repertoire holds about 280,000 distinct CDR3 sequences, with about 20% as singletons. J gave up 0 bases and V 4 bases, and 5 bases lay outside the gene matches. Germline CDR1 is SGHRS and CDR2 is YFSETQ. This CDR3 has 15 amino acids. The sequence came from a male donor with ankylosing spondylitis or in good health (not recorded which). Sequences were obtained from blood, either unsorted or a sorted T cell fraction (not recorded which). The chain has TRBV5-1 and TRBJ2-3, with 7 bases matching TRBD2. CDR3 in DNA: TGCGCCAGCAGCCTTAGCGGGCAAAGCACAGATACGCAGTATTTT. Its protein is CASSLSGQSTDTQYF.